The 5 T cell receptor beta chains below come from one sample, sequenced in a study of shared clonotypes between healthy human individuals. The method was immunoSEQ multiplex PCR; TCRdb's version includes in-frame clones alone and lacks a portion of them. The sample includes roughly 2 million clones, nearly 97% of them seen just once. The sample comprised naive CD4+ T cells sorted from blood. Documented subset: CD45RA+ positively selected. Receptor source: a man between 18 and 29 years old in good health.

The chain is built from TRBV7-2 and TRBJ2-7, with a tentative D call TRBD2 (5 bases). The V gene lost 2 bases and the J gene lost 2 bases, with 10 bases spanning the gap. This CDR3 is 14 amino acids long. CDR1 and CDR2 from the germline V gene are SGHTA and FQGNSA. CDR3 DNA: TGTGCCAGCAGCTTACAACGGGGTACCTACGAGCAGTACTTC. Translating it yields CASSLQRGTYEQYF.

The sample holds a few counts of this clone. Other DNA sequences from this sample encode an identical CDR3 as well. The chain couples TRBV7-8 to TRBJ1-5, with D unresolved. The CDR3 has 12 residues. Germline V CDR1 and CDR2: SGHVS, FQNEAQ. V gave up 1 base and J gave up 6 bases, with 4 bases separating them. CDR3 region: CASSLVGQPQHF. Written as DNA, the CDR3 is TGTGCCAGCAGCTTAGTCGGTCAGCCCCAGCATTTT.

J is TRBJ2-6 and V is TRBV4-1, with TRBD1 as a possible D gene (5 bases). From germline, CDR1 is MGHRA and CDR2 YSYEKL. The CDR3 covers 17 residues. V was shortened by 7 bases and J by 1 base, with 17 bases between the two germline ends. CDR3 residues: CASTLTSTVSGANVLTF. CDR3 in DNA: TGCGCCAGCACCCTAACCTCGACAGTATCTGGGGCCAACGTCCTGACTTTC.

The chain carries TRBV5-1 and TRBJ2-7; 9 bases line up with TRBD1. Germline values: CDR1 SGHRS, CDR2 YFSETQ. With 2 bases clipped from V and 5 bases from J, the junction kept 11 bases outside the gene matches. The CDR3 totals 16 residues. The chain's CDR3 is CASSFGTGQGHHEQYF. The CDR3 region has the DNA TGCGCCAGCAGCTTCGGTACGGGACAGGGTCATCACGAGCAGTACTTC.

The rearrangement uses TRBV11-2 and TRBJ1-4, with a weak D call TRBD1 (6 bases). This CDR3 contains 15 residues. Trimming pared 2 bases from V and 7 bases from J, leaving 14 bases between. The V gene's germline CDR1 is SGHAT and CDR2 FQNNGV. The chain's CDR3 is CASSLSQGGGEKLFF. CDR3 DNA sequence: TGTGCCAGCAGCTTATCCCAGGGAGGGGGTGAAAAACTGTTTTTT. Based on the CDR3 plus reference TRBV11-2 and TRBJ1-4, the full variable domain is EAGVAQSPRYKIIEKRQSVAFWCNPISGHATLYWYQQILGQGPKLLIQFQNNGVVDDSQLPKDRFSAERLKGVDSTLKIQPAKLEDSAVYLCASSLSQGGGEKLFFGSGTQLSVL.